The 10 T cell receptor beta chains given below trace back to one sample, sequenced in a study of blood T cell repertoires in COVID-19. Measured with immunoSEQ multiplex PCR; TCRdb has only the in-frame clones, and not every one. The data contain about 96,000 clones, 70% to 85% of them singletons. Source material: peripheral blood. The receptor set was obtained from a woman aged 55 to 70 with acute or convalescent COVID-19.

The rearrangement uses TRBV7-2 and TRBJ1-4, with TRBD1 identical over 7 bases. The V gene's germline CDR1 is SGHTA and CDR2 FQGNSA. The CDR3 runs to 16 residues. V dropped 1 base and J dropped 6; count of bases not matched to a gene: 8. The DNA for the CDR3 is TGTGCCAGCAGCTTAGAGAGGGGGCGCGGGGATGAAAAACTGTTTTTT. This sequence encodes CASSLERGRGDEKLFF.

The chain recombines TRBV15 with TRBJ1-2; possibly TRBD1 for D (6 bases). CDR3 length equals 17 residues. Germline V gives CDR1 LNHNV, CDR2 YYDKDF (reference sequence). Trimming cost V 1 base and J 6 bases, with 21 bases left between them. CDR3 nucleotides: TGTGCCACCAGCAGAGCTAGACAGGCCCGTCTTGCAGATGGCTACACCTTC. Translating gives CATSRARQARLADGYTF. The whole variable domain, filled in from reference TRBV15 and TRBJ1-2, reads DAMVIQNPRYQVTQFGKPVTLSCSQTLNHNVMYWYQQKSSQAPKLLFHYYDKDFNNEADTPDNFQSRRPNTSFCFLDIRSPGLGDTAMYLCATSRARQARLADGYTFGSGTRLTVV.

V usage is TRBV19 and J usage is TRBJ1-1, with TRBD1 matching over 9 bases. Germline V gene lookup returns CDR1 LNHDA and CDR2 SQIVND (reference sequence). The CDR3 is 16 residues long. V trimming: 10 bases; J trimming: 6 bases; junction bases outside the gene matches: 18. The chain's CDR3 is CATTVLYRDRVPEAFF. In nucleotides, the CDR3 is TGTGCCACCACCGTCCTTTACCGGGACAGGGTGCCTGAAGCTTTCTTT.

This clone showed up many times. The rearrangement joins TRBV30 to TRBJ1-5; 8 bases align to TRBD1. The ends lost 3 bases at V and 5 bases at J; junction bases unmatched: 6. This CDR3 contains 14 residues. Germline assignment: CDR1 GTSNPN and CDR2 SVGIG (reference sequence). The CDR3 protein is CAWSATGGDQPQHF. The CDR3 bases are TGTGCCTGGAGCGCCACAGGGGGGGATCAGCCCCAGCATTTT. The complete variable domain, with remaining parts taken from reference TRBV30 and TRBJ1-5, reads SQTIHQWPATLVQPVGSPLSLECTVEGTSNPNLYWYRQAAGRGLQLLFYSVGIGQISSEVPQNLSASRPQDRQFILSSKKLLLSDSGFYLCAWSATGGDQPQHFGDGTRLSIL.

The genes are TRBV2 and TRBJ2-5; D is ambiguous. Trimming pared 3 bases from V and 0 bases from J, leaving 11 bases between. The CDR3 length is 15 residues. Looked up from germline, CDR1 is SNHLY and CDR2 is FYNNEI. The DNA for the CDR3 is TGTGCCAGCAGTGATAGTAGCCTGTACCAAGAGACCCAGTACTTC. It specifies CASSDSSLYQETQYF.

This chain joins TRBV29-1 and TRBJ1-2; 7 positions match TRBD1. V lost 4 bases and J lost 3; bases outside the gene matches: 20. The CDR3 runs to 18 residues. Germline values: CDR1 SQVTM, CDR2 ANQGSEA. CDR3 amino acids: CSVAAAWWAGGGDYGYTF. In DNA, the CDR3 is TGCAGCGTTGCCGCCGCGTGGTGGGCAGGGGGTGGGGACTATGGCTACACCTTC.

This clone has only one observation. The chain recombines TRBV7-3 with TRBJ1-6; possibly TRBD1 for D (6 bases). The CDR3 consists of 15 residues. The V end was cut by 2 bases, the J end by 7 bases, with 12 bases between. From germline, CDR1 is SGHTA and CDR2 FQGTGA. The CDR3 loop reads CASSLSRQENSPLHF. CDR3 coding DNA: TGTGCCAGCAGCTTATCCCGACAGGAGAATTCACCCCTCCACTTT.

The chain links TRBV11-2 to TRBJ2-7; 7 bases align to TRBD2. J gave up 0 bases and V 5 bases, and 10 bases lay outside the gene matches. CDR1 and CDR2 from the germline V gene are SGHAT and FQNNGV. CDR3 length: 16 amino acids. In DNA, the CDR3 is TGTGCCAGCAGCCCCAGATCCGGGGGGAGCTCCTACGAGCAGTACTTC. This codes for CASSPRSGGSSYEQYF.

The J gene is TRBJ2-1, the V gene TRBV4-1, with D possibly matching TRBD2 (6 bases). CDR1 MGHRA and CDR2 YSYEKL come from the germline V gene. Deletions cut 0 bases from V and 6 bases from J, with 12 bases between. This CDR3 comprises 15 residues. CDR3 nucleotides: TGCGCCAGCAGCCAAGATCCCGCGGGGAGCAATGAGCAGTTCTTC. Translated, it gives CASSQDPAGSNEQFF.

The chain employs TRBV28 and TRBJ2-1, with TRBD2 identical over 11 bases. CDR3 length: 16 amino acids. CDR1 MDHEN and CDR2 SYDVKM come from the germline V gene. The V and J ends lost 3 bases and 7 bases, in that order; junction bases with no gene match: 8. CDR3 nucleotide sequence: TGTGCCAGCAGTTTCCTACTAGCGGGGGCCCGAAATGAGCAGTTCTTC. Amino acids: CASSFLLAGARNEQFF.